The 25 T cell receptor beta chains below come from one sample, sequenced in a study of blood T cell repertoires in COVID-19. Assay used: immunoSEQ multiplex PCR; TCRdb lists only in-frame clones, some missing. The table shows 250,000 to 350,000 clones, with about nine tenths occurring only once. Specimen: PBMCs or T cells enriched from blood (not recorded which). The receptors stem from a woman between 45 and 60 years old who had been exposed to COVID-19.

The V call is TRBV20-1, the J call TRBJ2-7, with 7 nucleotides matching TRBD2. CDR3 length: 11 amino acids. Germline V gene data show CDR1 as DFQATT and CDR2 as SNEGSKA (reference sequence). The CDR3 bases are TGCAGCGCACGGGGGGAATACGAGCAGTACTTC. This gives the protein CSARGEYEQYF.

The J gene is TRBJ2-2, the V gene TRBV6-1, with D uncertain. There are 15 residues in the CDR3. The V gene lost 2 bases and the J gene lost 1 base, with 8 bases spanning the gap. In germline, CDR1 is MNHNS, CDR2 SASEGT. DNA for the CDR3: TGTGCCAGCAGTGAAAGCCAACGGAACACCGGGGAGCTGTTTTTT. Translation gives CASSESQRNTGELFF.

The chain combines TRBV28 with TRBJ2-3; 10 bases match TRBD2. Germline V gives CDR1 MDHEN, CDR2 SYDVKM. The CDR3 runs to 15 residues. Trimming at V came to 5 bases and at J to 4 bases, leaving 6 bases not matched to a gene. The CDR3 DNA sequence: TGTGCCAGCAGTCCTAGCGGGGGCGTCGCAGATACGCAGTATTTT. Protein sequence: CASSPSGGVADTQYF.

The V call is TRBV12-3 or TRBV12-4, the J call TRBJ1-3, with D hard to call. Trimming cost V 5 bases and J 3 bases, with 8 bases left between them. This CDR3 has 13 residues. The chain's CDR3 is CASSPTIGNTIYF. The CDR3 DNA follows: TGTGCCAGCAGTCCTACTATTGGAAACACCATATATTTT.

Written as DNA, the CDR3 is TGCGCCAGCAGGTCGGCGGATTCCTACGAGCAGTACTTC. This codes for CASRSADSYEQYF. The rearrangement joins TRBV5-1 to TRBJ2-7; D is unclear. Germline V gene data show CDR1 as SGHRS and CDR2 as YFSETQ. The V end lost 5 bases, the J end lost 1 base, and 10 bases lay between the germline ends. The CDR3 has 13 residues. Based on the CDR3 plus reference TRBV5-1 and TRBJ2-7, the full variable domain is KAGVTQTPRYLIKTRGQQVTLSCSPISGHRSVSWYQQTPGQGLQFLFEYFSETQRNKGNFPGRFSGRQFSNSRSEMNVSTLELGDSALYLCASRSADSYEQYFGPGTRLTVT.

This chain joins TRBV2 and TRBJ2-5; 8 nucleotides agree with TRBD2. Germline CDR1 reads SNHLY; CDR2 reads FYNNEI. This CDR3 is 16 amino acids long. Trimming removed 10 bases from V and 5 bases from J; junction bases left unmatched: 18. CDR3: CANAPRPGGALETQYF. CDR3 bases: TGTGCCAACGCGCCCCGACCCGGGGGGGCACTCGAGACCCAGTACTTC.

This clone was seen a single time. The J gene is TRBJ2-7, the V gene TRBV19, with 12 bases fitting TRBD2. The V segment lost 3 bases and the J segment 2 bases; nucleotides outside the gene matches: 2. CDR1 is LNHDA, CDR2 SQIVND, per germline (reference sequence). The CDR3 is 15 amino acids. CDR3 DNA: TGTGCCAGTAGTATCTCTAGCGGGGGGGCCTACGAGCAGTACTTC. Its protein product is CASSISSGGAYEQYF.

The chain couples TRBV7-8 to TRBJ2-3; 15 positions match TRBD2. V gave up 5 bases and J gave up 5 bases; unmatched junction bases: 17. There are 20 residues in the CDR3. The germline V gene has CDR1 SGHVS and CDR2 FQNEAQ. CDR3 bases: TGTGCCAGCAGCCCCGAAAGATTGAGGACTAGCGGGGGGGCCAAAGATACGCAGTATTTT. Translated, it gives CASSPERLRTSGGAKDTQYF.

The chain couples TRBV4-1 to TRBJ1-2, with 9 bases aligning to TRBD1. V trimming: 5 bases; J trimming: 3 bases; junction bases outside the gene matches: 10. There are 16 residues in the CDR3. The germline gives CDR1 MGHRA, CDR2 YSYEKL. In nucleotides, the CDR3 is TGCGCCAGCAGCACGGATCCTACAGGGGGCTACTATGGCTACACCTTC. Amino acids: CASSTDPTGGYYGYTF.

The J gene is TRBJ2-2, the V gene TRBV3-1 (or the pseudogene TRBV3-2), with TRBD2 matching 9 bases. V dropped 4 bases and J dropped 2; count of bases not matched to a gene: 2. This CDR3 is 15 amino acids long. The germline gives CDR1 LGHDT, CDR2 YNNKEL (reference sequence). The CDR3 here is CASSRRGGNTGELFF. The CDR3 DNA sequence: TGTGCCAGCAGCCGGCGGGGGGGTAACACCGGGGAGCTGTTTTTT.

The rearrangement joins TRBV27 to TRBJ2-7, with a weak D call TRBD2 (5 bases). The CDR3 has 13 residues. Germline CDR1 is MNHEY and CDR2 is SMNVEV (reference sequence). The V and J ends lost 0 bases and 2 bases respectively, with 5 bases between them. The CDR3 sequence: CASSLSGAYEQYF. The DNA for the CDR3 is TGTGCCAGCAGTTTATCCGGGGCCTACGAGCAGTACTTC.

V usage is TRBV4-1 and J usage is TRBJ1-4, with D maybe TRBD1 (5 bases). This CDR3 is built from 15 residues. The V and J ends lost 1 base and 5 bases respectively, with 11 bases between them. Germline CDR1 reads MGHRA; CDR2 reads YSYEKL. The DNA of the CDR3 is TGCGCCAGCAGCCAAGTGGGAGGGGTCAATGAAAAACTGTTTTTT. Translated: CASSQVGGVNEKLFF.

The chain recombines TRBV9 with TRBJ2-2, with 9 nucleotides matching TRBD2. V shed 3 bases, J shed 4 bases, and the junction held 4 bases outside the gene matches. Germline CDR1 and CDR2: SGDLS and YYNGEE. The CDR3 is 15 amino acids. DNA of the CDR3: TGTGCCAGCAGCGCACTAGCGGGCATCACCGGGGAGCTGTTTTTT. Translated, it gives CASSALAGITGELFF. Using reference TRBV9 and TRBJ2-2 for the parts outside the CDR3, the full variable domain is DSGVTQTPKHLITATGQRVTLRCSPRSGDLSVYWYQQSLDQGLQFLIQYYNGEERAKGNILERFSAQQFPDLHSELNLSSLELGDSALYFCASSALAGITGELFFGEGSRLTVL.

The V call is TRBV30, the J call TRBJ2-6; D is undetermined. This CDR3 is built from 14 residues. Germline-derived CDR1 and CDR2 are GTSNPN and SVGIG (reference sequence). With 4 bases removed from V and 0 bases from J, the gap between germline ends came to 7 bases. In nucleotides, the CDR3 is TGTGCCTGGAAATTTAGCTCTGGGGCCAACGTCCTGACTTTC. This encodes CAWKFSSGANVLTF.

This chain connects TRBV5-1 to TRBJ2-7; D is possibly TRBD1 (6 bases). CDR1 and CDR2 from the germline V gene are SGHRS and YFSETQ. The CDR3 is made up of 14 amino acids. Trimming removed 5 bases at V and 2 bases at J, with 14 bases between. The CDR3 here is CASRGAGPTYEQYF. The CDR3 DNA is TGCGCCAGCAGGGGGGCGGGCCCAACCTACGAGCAGTACTTC.

The V gene is TRBV7-2, the J gene TRBJ1-2; a possible D gene is TRBD1 (5 bases). Trimming removed 2 bases from V and 2 bases from J, with 12 bases in between. Germline CDR1 reads SGHTA; CDR2 reads FQGNSA. The CDR3 covers 15 residues. CDR3 in amino acids: CASSLLQVENYGYTF. As DNA, the CDR3 is TGTGCCAGCAGCTTATTACAGGTTGAAAACTATGGCTACACCTTC.

The chain is built from TRBV12-5 and TRBJ2-1; D not certain. The CDR3 is 13 residues long. Germline-derived CDR1 and CDR2 are LGHNT and FRNRAP. V was clipped by 6 bases and J by 3 bases, with 9 bases between them. In DNA form, the CDR3 reads TGTGCTAGTGGCCTCGCCAGCTACAATGAGCAGTTCTTC. It is translated as CASGLASYNEQFF.

This rearrangement joins TRBV5-1 to TRBJ2-6; the match to TRBD1 covers 7 bases. The junction had 4 bases not matched to a gene; V was cut back by 4 bases and J by 0 bases. Per the germline V gene, CDR1 is SGHRS and CDR2 is YFSETQ. This CDR3 region has 16 residues. The CDR3 DNA follows: TGCGCCAGCAGCGGGACAGATCGCTCTGGGGCCAACGTCCTGACTTTC. This translates into CASSGTDRSGANVLTF.

The chain combines TRBV15 with TRBJ1-1; TRBD1 matches at 10 bases. Germline trimming cut 2 bases from V and 4 bases from J; bases unmatched to any gene: 4. The CDR3 is 15 amino acids. Germline V lookup: CDR1 LNHNV, CDR2 YYDKDF (reference sequence). The CDR3 DNA is TGTGCCACCAGCAGAAAGGACAGGGGGACCACTGAAGCTTTCTTT. The encoded protein is CATSRKDRGTTEAFF.

The table lists this clone with a few counts. The chain has TRBV5-1 and TRBJ2-1, with D possibly being TRBD2 (6 bases). Germline V CDR1 and CDR2: SGHRS, YFSETQ. The CDR3 has 15 residues. Deletions cut 0 bases from V and 4 bases from J, with 11 bases between. This CDR3 is CASSLVSGPYNEQFF. Here the CDR3 DNA reads TGCGCCAGCAGCTTGGTTAGCGGACCATACAATGAGCAGTTCTTC.

The CDR3: CASSVHRQDIYEQYF. Here the CDR3 DNA reads TGTGCCAGCAGCGTGCATAGGCAGGATATCTACGAGCAGTACTTC. The V gene is TRBV5-4, the J gene TRBJ2-7, with D hard to call. Germline CDR1 SGHNT, CDR2 YYREEE (reference sequence). Trimming cost V 4 bases and J 3 bases, with 17 bases left between them. The CDR3 is made up of 15 amino acids.

The V gene is TRBV5-4, the J gene TRBJ2-5, with 7 bases identical to TRBD2. Germline-derived CDR1 and CDR2 are SGHNT and YYREEE (reference sequence). Trimming at V came to 0 bases and at J to 6 bases, leaving 5 bases not matched to a gene. The CDR3 extends over 14 amino acids. CDR3 loop: CASSLVGGGKTQYF. DNA of the CDR3: TGTGCCAGCAGCTTGGTAGGCGGGGGTAAGACCCAGTACTTC.

This chain connects TRBV7-9 to TRBJ1-4; unclear D gene. V was clipped by 7 bases and J by 6 bases, with 9 bases between them. The CDR3 sequence is 12 residues long. Germline CDR1 reads SEHNR; CDR2 reads FQNEAQ (reference sequence). CDR3 region: CASKWEDEKLFF. Written as DNA, the CDR3 is TGTGCCAGCAAATGGGAGGATGAAAAACTGTTTTTT.

The sample holds a few counts of this clone. The chain links TRBV3-1 (or the pseudogene TRBV3-2) to TRBJ2-1; the match to TRBD2 covers 13 bases. The CDR3 consists of 17 residues. Germline V lookup: CDR1 LGHDT, CDR2 YNNKEL (reference sequence). V was pared by 4 bases and J by 4 bases, with 7 bases of the junction left unmatched. The CDR3 is CASSPRTSGGPYNEQFF. The DNA of the CDR3 is TGTGCCAGCAGCCCCCGGACTAGCGGGGGCCCATACAATGAGCAGTTCTTC.

This clone was counted a single time. The J gene is TRBJ2-1, the V gene TRBV28; TRBD1 is a possible D gene (5 bases). CDR1 is MDHEN and CDR2 is SYDVKM in the germline V gene. CDR3 length equals 16 residues. Trimming removed 2 bases at V and 8 bases at J, with 19 bases between. The DNA of the CDR3 is TGTGCCAGCAGTTTAGGGGCGAAGGTAGGAGTCGATGAGCAGTTCTTC. This encodes CASSLGAKVGVDEQFF.